The source of this T cell receptor (beta chain) is a study of blood T cell repertoires in COVID-19. Study information: PBMCs, B-cell-depleted T cells, or T cells provided the cDNA or gDNA that made up the material.

This CDR3 has 13 residues. Germline loops: CDR1 SGHVS, CDR2 FQNEAQ. V shed 5 bases, J shed 2 bases, and the junction held 0 bases outside the gene matches. Sequenced by immunoSEQ multiplex PCR; TCRdb stores in-frame clones only, minus some. The sample carries some 120,000 clones, approximately 88% recorded once. This clonotype was obtained from a woman aged 65 to 85 with acute or convalescent COVID-19. The rearrangement uses TRBV7-8 and TRBJ1-5, with TRBD1 matching 7 bases. The material sequenced was peripheral blood. The DNA of the CDR3 is TGTGCCAGCAGCGACAGGGGCAATCAGCCCCAGCATTTT. Residues: CASSDRGNQPQHF.